A selection of T cell receptor beta chains follows, all from one sample in a study of blood T cell repertoires in COVID-19. Method: immunoSEQ multiplex PCR; TCRdb's copy keeps in-frame clones and lacks some. Of roughly 100,000 clones detected, roughly 79% appear once; the ten largest clones hold less than 45%. Sequenced input: peripheral blood. All receptors derive from a man at least 80 years old with acute or convalescent COVID-19. Both conserved end residues are part of each CDR3. The D gene is left open where the match is weak. The size of a clone is reported for some rows only, either as once, few or many, or as a class for expanded clones.

>-|TRBV15|-|TRBJ2-1
CATSRERSGGYNEQFF
TGTGCCACCAGCAGAGAACGTAGCGGTGGGTACAATGAGCAGTTCTTC
>-|TRBV18|-|TRBJ1-4
CASSPLASATNEKLFF
TGTGCCAGCTCACCATTGGCCAGTGCAACTAATGAAAAACTGTTTTTT
>-|TRBV28|-|TRBJ2-1
CASTSPVRLGTYNEQFF
TGTGCCAGCACCTCTCCGGTGAGACTTGGAACCTACAATGAGCAGTTCTTC
>-|TRBV11-2|-|TRBJ2-3
CASSSQLLTDTQYF
TGTGCCAGCAGCTCGCAACTCCTCACAGATACGCAGTATTTT
>-|TRBV6-5|TRBD1|TRBJ2-3
CASTTATGPDTQYF
TGTGCCAGTACGACAGCGACAGGGCCAGATACGCAGTATTTT
>once|TRBV27|-|TRBJ2-3
CASSLSTGGPDTQYF
TGTGCCAGCAGTTTATCGACCGGCGGTCCAGATACGCAGTATTTT
>-|TRBV24-1|-|TRBJ2-7
CATSESTDYEQYF
TGTGCCACCAGTGAATCGACAGACTACGAGCAGTACTTC
>-|TRBV24-1|-|TRBJ2-2
CATQGSANTGELFF
TGTGCCACCCAAGGGAGTGCGAACACCGGGGAGCTGTTTTTT
>few|TRBV6-6|-|TRBJ1-1
CASSYSLGGTEAFF
TGTGCCAGCAGTTACTCCCTGGGAGGAACTGAAGCTTTCTTT
>-|TRBV5-5|TRBD2|TRBJ2-3
CASSTGTSGRATDTQYF
TGTGCCAGCAGTACCGGGACTAGCGGGAGGGCCACAGATACGCAGTATTTT
>-|TRBV6-5|TRBD1|TRBJ1-3
CASIRGRGAGNTIYF
TGTGCCAGCATTAGGGGGCGCGGGGCTGGAAACACCATATATTTT